The 3 T cell receptor beta chains below were found in one sample sequenced in a study of T cells in Graves' hyperthyroidism and ophthalmopathy. What was amplified from RNA transcripts were TCR beta CDR3 regions. HTBI primers were used for first-round RT-PCR of the TCR CDR3. A single record per CDR3 protein comes from TCRdb applying MiXCR to the multiplex PCR reads. The data hold over 45,000 distinct CDR3 sequences, with approximately 50% observed a single time. Sequencing used blood. These TCRs come from a woman aged 25 to 39 with Graves' ophthalmopathy.

This clonotype was picked up many times. This chain links TRBV19 with TRBJ1-1; possibly TRBD1 for D (5 bases). V was clipped by 1 base and J by 4 bases, with 13 bases between them. The CDR3 totals 15 residues. Germline CDR1 LNHDA, CDR2 SQIVND (reference sequence). The DNA of the CDR3 is TGTGCCAGTAGTATAGGGGGCAGGGCAGCCACTGAAGCTTTCTTT. Protein: CASSIGGRAATEAFF.

This clonotype has at least ten counts. This chain joins TRBV6-1 and TRBJ2-7; 7 bases agree with TRBD2. V shed 7 bases and J 4 bases; nucleotides not matched to a gene: 13. The CDR3 sequence is 15 residues long. CDR1 is MNHNS, CDR2 SASEGT, per germline. CDR3 residues: CASTSSLGGSYEQYF. CDR3 DNA: TGTGCCAGCACCTCATCGTTGGGAGGGAGTTACGAGCAGTACTTC.

This clonotype has just one count. J is TRBJ1-4 and V is TRBV20-1; 7 bases agree with TRBD1. Germline loops: CDR1 DFQATT, CDR2 SNEGSKA (reference sequence). The CDR3 totals 15 residues. V trimming: 2 bases; J trimming: 8 bases; junction bases outside the gene matches: 11. DNA of the CDR3: TGCAGTGCTAGAAAAAGCGGGACAGACATCGAAAAACTGTTTTTT. It encodes CSARKSGTDIEKLFF.